Included here is one TCR beta chain sequence, with context. The data belong to a study of blood T cell repertoires in COVID-19. At the level of the study: Collection of acute and convalescent COVID-19 samples took place in the United States, Italy and Spain. The cDNA or gDNA used as material had been derived from T cells, B-cell-depleted T cells, or PBMCs.

The V end was cut by 0 bases, the J end by 7 bases, with 4 bases between. CDR1 is MNHNS and CDR2 is SASEGT in the germline V gene. The CDR3 is made up of 12 amino acids. Authors' methods: Reference gene primers were amplified, and this amplification served to estimate nucleated cell counts. Profiling relied on immunoSEQ multiplex PCR, and the TCRdb table lists in-frame clones only, not all of them. Clone size and the V and J calls come from that table; the DNA yielded D and trimming. The table includes some 210,000 clones, over 75% detected once. This TCR derives from a woman aged 40 to 55 who had recovered from COVID-19. This chain links TRBV6-1 with TRBJ2-4; D is uncertain. The material sequenced was peripheral blood. The chain's CDR3 is CASSEALNIQYF. The CDR3 DNA reads as TGTGCCAGCAGTGAAGCCTTGAACATTCAGTACTTC.